The TCR beta chain described here comes from a study of blood T cell repertoires in COVID-19. TCRdb keeps only in-frame clones here, not all; method: immunoSEQ multiplex PCR. The profile shows about 480,000 clones, 80% to 90% of them singletons. This clone was picked up one time. The CDR3 extends over 12 amino acids. The germline CDR1 and CDR2 sequences are SGHTA and FQGTGA. The V gene lost 2 bases and the J gene lost 7 bases, with 9 bases spanning the gap. The origin of this receptor is a man younger than 35 with COVID-19, enrolled during active disease. The source material was peripheral blood. The rearrangement joins TRBV7-3 to TRBJ2-7, with D tentatively TRBD2 (5 bases). DNA of the CDR3: TGTGCCAGCAGCTTACTAACGGGAGAGCAGTACTTC. It translates to CASSLLTGEQYF.